This entry concerns a single TCR beta chain. This clone came up once. Its recognized antigen is unknown. Within one base of it there is no much larger clone, and no base qualities were kept. The immunoSEQ Assay, a bias-controlled multiplex PCR, was used to amplify TCRbeta CDR3 regions from genomic DNA. Concerning the study's data processing: Nucleated cell counts per sample were estimated from amplification of reference gene primers within the assay. To quantify the absolute abundance of each unique TCRbeta CDR3 rearrangement, sequence reads were collapsed and filtered. Productive Simpson clonality was computed per sample as the square root of Simpson's diversity index over productive rearrangements. In TCRdb, the immuneACCESS table is reduced to in-frame sequences with V and J assigned. These tables do not hold every clone; where another copy was compared, an unresolved V gene accounts for under half, and the others remain unexplained. That table gives V, J and clone size, and the DNA gave D and trimming. The sample table records tens of thousands of clones; roughly 87% of these occur just once. About 45% of the sample comes from the top ten.

The V and J ends are trimmed by 4 bases and 5 bases, leaving 11 bases between them. The CDR3 has 13 amino acids, counting the end cysteine and phenylalanine. Only CDR3 DNA remains: 39 bases, in frame from the first base. As encoded in the germline V gene (reference sequence), CDR1 is MNHNY while CDR2 is SVGAGI. The data were taken from a study of blood T cell repertoires in COVID-19 (dated by TCRdb to between 2020 and 2021). As for the study more broadly: Collaborator samples came from the United States, Italy and Spain and covered acute and convalescent phases of COVID-19. The prospective study material was composed of cDNA or gDNA derived from T cells, B-cell-depleted T cells, or PBMCs. The dataset comprised deeply sampled blood TCRbeta repertoires from subjects exposed to, actively infected with, or recovered from COVID-19. A freely available public database, intended as a resource for researchers studying the immune response to SARS-CoV-2, is where the repertoires were released. Samples came from the ongoing ImmuneRACE study (first 160 participants) plus 1,254 subjects from 6 global collaborators. Nearly every sample came with metadata listing a de-identified subject ID, COVID-19 status, age in years and sex. Where HLA class I and class II types were available, the types were taken from metadata supplied by the sample provider, not from assay-based typing.

Overall study outcomes, separate from this receptor: How much clinical and demographic metadata was included differed by source and by participant, and the metadata was provided uncurated.

Each collaborating institution followed its own protocols to collect whole blood in K2EDTA tubes. For TCRbeta analysis, collaborators shipped samples in one of three forms: frozen whole blood, isolated PBMCs, or DNA extracted from either of those sample types. The sequenced sample was peripheral blood. This TCR came from a human donor with acute or convalescent COVID-19. The donor label of this sample is uncertain. The V and J segments used are TRBV6-6 and TRBJ2-5; the D gene assignment is ambiguous. CDR3 protein: CASSFPGRETQYF. The DNA reads as follows: TGTGCCAGCAGTTTTCCTGGTCGGGAGACCCAGTACTTC.